Each of the 20 T cell receptor beta chains below was sequenced from the same sample in a study of blood T cell repertoires in COVID-19. Clones were read by immunoSEQ multiplex PCR, and TCRdb kept only the in-frame ones, dropping some. The table records 150,000 to 200,000 clones, 70% to 90% of them present only once. The sequencing input was peripheral blood. The source of these receptors is a man between 60 and 75 years old with acute or convalescent COVID-19.

V usage is TRBV28 and J usage is TRBJ1-3, with TRBD1 as a possible D gene (5 bases). The CDR3 consists of 14 residues. CDR1 and CDR2 (germline): MDHEN, SYDVKM. Trimming shortened V by 7 bases and J by 0 bases, and 10 bases separated the two germline ends. CDR3 sequence: CASTEGLSGNTIYF. CDR3 nucleotides: TGTGCCAGCACCGAGGGACTCTCTGGAAACACCATATATTTT.

The rearrangement links TRBV10-1 to TRBJ1-6; a weak D match, TRBD1 (5 bases). Trimming took 6 bases from V and 6 from J, leaving 9 bases between them. CDR1 and CDR2 from the germline V gene are WNHNN and SYGVQD (reference sequence). The CDR3 length is 13 residues. CDR3 coding DNA: TGCGCCAGCAGGGGGCCCTGTAATTCACCCCTCCACTTT. Amino acids: CASRGPCNSPLHF.

The chain combines TRBV28 with TRBJ1-6; 7 nucleotides align to TRBD1. The CDR3 is 15 residues long. V was clipped by 3 bases and J by 4 bases; unmatched bases: 3. CDR1 and CDR2 from the germline V gene are MDHEN and SYDVKM. CDR3 bases: TGTGCCAGCAGTTTGAGACAGGGTTATAATTCACCCCTCCACTTT. Translation: CASSLRQGYNSPLHF. Together with reference TRBV28 and TRBJ1-6, the CDR3 gives the full variable domain: DVKVTQSSRYLVKRTGEKVFLECVQDMDHENMFWYRQDPGLGLRLIYFSYDVKMKEKGDIPEGYSVSREKKERFSLILESASTNQTSMYLCASSLRQGYNSPLHFGNGTRLTVT.

V and J are TRBV20-1 and TRBJ2-7; possibly TRBD2 for D (6 bases). Trimming took 5 bases from V and 1 from J, leaving 6 bases between them. CDR1 and CDR2 (germline): DFQATT, SNEGSKA (reference sequence). This CDR3 spans 11 amino acids. CDR3 sequence reads: CSAGRSYEQYF. The CDR3 DNA sequence: TGCAGTGCTGGGAGGTCCTACGAGCAGTACTTC.

This clone was detected once. The chain is built from TRBV28 and TRBJ1-2; the D is unclear. The CDR3 runs 14 residues. Germline CDR1 is MDHEN and CDR2 is SYDVKM. The V gene lost 3 bases and the J gene lost 0 bases, with 8 bases spanning the gap. The CDR3 DNA reads as TGTGCCAGCAGTTTCGCGGTTACTAACTATGGCTACACCTTC. Residues: CASSFAVTNYGYTF.

This chain joins TRBV7-2 and TRBJ2-1; 11 positions agree with TRBD2. The CDR3 has 16 amino acids. J was trimmed by 4 bases and V by 1 base; bases with no gene match: 3. Per the germline V gene, CDR1 is SGHTA and CDR2 is FQGNSA. Here the CDR3 DNA reads TGTGCCAGCAGCTTAGACGGGACTAGCGGATACAATGAGCAGTTCTTC. Translating it yields CASSLDGTSGYNEQFF. Variable domain in full (rest from reference TRBV7-2 and TRBJ2-1): GAGVSQSPSNKVTEKGKDVELRCDPISGHTALYWYRQSLGQGLEFLIYFQGNSAPDKSGLPSDRFSAERTGGSVSTLTIQRTQQEDSAVYLCASSLDGTSGYNEQFFGPGTRLTVL.

This chain links TRBV27 with TRBJ1-1, with TRBD1 as a possible D gene (6 bases). Germline CDR1 reads MNHEY; CDR2 reads SMNVEV (reference sequence). The ends were cut back, 2 bases at V and 6 bases at J, with 25 bases in the middle. The CDR3 runs 18 residues. The DNA of the CDR3 is TGTGCCAGCAGTTTAAGGAGCAGGGGCGGAGGCATGACGGCTGAAGCTTTCTTT. This codes for CASSLRSRGGGMTAEAFF.

As regards this clone: Germline is not matched at one junction end, which may reflect a read error. CDR3 DNA sequence: TGTGCCAGCAGCTTCGAGCACAGAGCAGCCCTCTTT. It encodes CASSFEHRAALF. V usage is TRBV11-2 and J usage is TRBJ1-1; D remains ambiguous. Germline loops: CDR1 SGHAT, CDR2 FQNNGV. This CDR3 has 12 amino acids.

This clone was recorded a few times. The rearrangement links TRBV11-1 to TRBJ1-2, with TRBD1 as a possible D gene (5 bases). The CDR3 runs 12 residues. Trimming took 5 bases from V and 1 from J, leaving 5 bases between them. Per germline, CDR1 SGHAT and CDR2 FQDESV (reference sequence). The CDR3 protein is CASSQGNYGYTF. CDR3 coding DNA: TGTGCCAGCAGCCAGGGTAACTATGGCTACACCTTC.

In this sample, this clone turned up a few times. J is TRBJ1-3 and V is TRBV3-1 (or the pseudogene TRBV3-2); 8 bases map to TRBD1. Germline assignment: CDR1 LGHDT and CDR2 YNNKEL (reference sequence). Trimming cost V 5 bases and J 0 bases; bases outside gene matches: 9. The CDR3 extends over 17 amino acids. This CDR3 reads CASSKTGVPISGNTIYF. The CDR3, as DNA: TGTGCCAGCAGCAAGACAGGGGTACCGATCTCTGGAAACACCATATATTTT.

Comment on this clone: It is unclear where the CDR3 begins or ends on the DNA, so no DNA is shown, and the CDR3 is as TCRdb lists it. The V call is TRBV6-2 or TRBV6-3, the J call TRBJ2-7; the D segment call TRBD2 is taken from the table without a DNA check. The CDR3 is 16 amino acids in total, end residues counted. Germline CDR1 reads MNHEY; CDR2 reads SVGEGT. The CDR3 loop is CASSSSTLALNYEQYF.

This clone was seen a few times. The V gene is TRBV11-1, the J gene TRBJ1-2; D unclear. The CDR3 covers 13 residues. The V gene's germline CDR1 is SGHAT and CDR2 FQDESV (reference sequence). Trimming removed 3 bases at V and 8 bases at J, with 13 bases between. CDR3 in amino acids: CASSFTDIGGYTF. The CDR3 nucleotides read TGTGCCAGCAGCTTCACAGATATCGGAGGCTACACCTTC.

This chain links TRBV19 with TRBJ1-1; D is ambiguous. Trimming shortened V by 9 bases and J by 1 base, and 12 bases separated the two germline ends. CDR3 size: 13 residues. Germline V gene data show CDR1 as LNHDA and CDR2 as SQIVND (reference sequence). The CDR3: CASTLAGNTEAFF. The CDR3 bases are TGTGCCAGCACACTTGCGGGGAACACTGAAGCTTTCTTT.

The chain uses TRBV4-3 and TRBJ2-3, with 10 positions matching TRBD2. The germline gives CDR1 LGHNA, CDR2 YSLEER. The CDR3 runs to 15 residues. V lost 0 bases, J lost 9 bases, and 6 bases stayed unmatched. CDR3 sequence (DNA): TGCGCCAGCAGCCAAGATGCTAGCGGGGGTTACACGCAGTATTTT. Translated, it gives CASSQDASGGYTQYF.

The count of this clone is one. The V call is TRBV6-5, the J call TRBJ1-1; TRBD1 aligns across 8 bases. The CDR3 sequence is 15 residues long. Germline values: CDR1 MNHEY, CDR2 SVGAGI. V trimming: 7 bases; J trimming: 0 bases; junction bases outside the gene matches: 7. CDR3 loop: CASNRKTGVNTEAFF. The CDR3 DNA reads as TGTGCCAGCAACCGAAAGACAGGGGTGAACACTGAAGCTTTCTTT.

The chain links TRBV27 to TRBJ2-1, with TRBD2 matching over 14 bases. Germline V lookup: CDR1 MNHEY, CDR2 SMNVEV (reference sequence). V lost 3 bases and J lost 0; bases outside the gene matches: 7. The length of the CDR3 is 19 residues. The CDR3 reads CASSFIGLAGGSSYNEQFF. CDR3 nucleotides: TGTGCCAGCAGTTTTATAGGACTAGCGGGAGGAAGCTCCTACAATGAGCAGTTCTTC.

This clone was seen more than once but under ten times. The J gene is TRBJ1-2, the V gene TRBV5-1; possible D gene TRBD1, 5 bases. The CDR3 is 15 amino acids. The V gene lost 0 bases and the J gene lost 5 bases, with 14 bases spanning the gap. Germline V gene data show CDR1 as SGHRS and CDR2 as YFSETQ. This CDR3 is CASSLDQDRGYGYTF. CDR3 bases: TGCGCCAGCAGCTTGGATCAAGACAGAGGATATGGCTACACCTTC.

This chain links TRBV6-5 with TRBJ2-7, with 8 bases matching TRBD2. Trimming cost V 0 bases and J 2 bases; bases outside gene matches: 3. The CDR3 totals 15 residues. Per the germline V gene, CDR1 is MNHEY and CDR2 is SVGAGI. In nucleotides, the CDR3 is TGTGCCAGCAGTTACTCGACGGGAGGGCCCTACGAGCAGTACTTC. It translates to CASSYSTGGPYEQYF.

The chain employs TRBV28 and TRBJ1-4; D is unresolved. Germline V gene sequence: CDR1 MDHEN, CDR2 SYDVKM. V was shortened by 7 bases and J by 6 bases, with 6 bases between the two germline ends. The CDR3 is made up of 11 amino acids. CDR3 bases: TGTGCCAGCACCTCTCATGAAAAACTGTTTTTT. Translated, it gives CASTSHEKLFF.

V and J are TRBV12-2 and TRBJ2-7; TRBD2, the table's D call, lacks a check against the DNA. TRBV12-2 is classified as a pseudogene. The CDR3 has 19 amino acids. CDR3 DNA sequence: TGTGCAAGTCGCCCGTATGCTAGCGGGCCCAGTACCTTATTCTACGAGCAGTACTTC. It encodes CASRPYASGPSTLFYEQYF.